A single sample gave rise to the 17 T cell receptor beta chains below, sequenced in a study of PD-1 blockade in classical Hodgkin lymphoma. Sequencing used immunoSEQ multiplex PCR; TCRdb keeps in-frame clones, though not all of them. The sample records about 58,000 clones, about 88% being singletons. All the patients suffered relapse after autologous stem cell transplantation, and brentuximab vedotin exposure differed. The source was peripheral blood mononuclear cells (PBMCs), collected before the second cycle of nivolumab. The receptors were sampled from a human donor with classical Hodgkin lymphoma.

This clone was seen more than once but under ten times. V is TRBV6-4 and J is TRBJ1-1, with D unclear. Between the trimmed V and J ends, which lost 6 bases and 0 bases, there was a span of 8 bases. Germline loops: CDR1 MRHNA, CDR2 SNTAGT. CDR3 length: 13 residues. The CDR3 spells CASSVQVNTEAFF. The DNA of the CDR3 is TGTGCCAGCAGCGTACAAGTGAACACTGAAGCTTTCTTT.

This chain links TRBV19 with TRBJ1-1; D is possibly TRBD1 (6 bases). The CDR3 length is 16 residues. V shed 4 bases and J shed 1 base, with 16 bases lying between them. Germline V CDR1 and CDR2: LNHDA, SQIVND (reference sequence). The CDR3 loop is CASSKTPGAWNTEAFF. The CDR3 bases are TGTGCCAGTAGTAAGACCCCGGGGGCCTGGAACACTGAAGCTTTCTTT.

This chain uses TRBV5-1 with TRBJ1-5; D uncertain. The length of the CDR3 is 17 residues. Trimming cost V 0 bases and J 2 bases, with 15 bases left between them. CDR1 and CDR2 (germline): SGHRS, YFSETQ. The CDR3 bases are TGCGCCAGCAGCTTGGCCCCGGTGGGTGAGGGCAATCAGCCCCAGCATTTT. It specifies CASSLAPVGEGNQPQHF.

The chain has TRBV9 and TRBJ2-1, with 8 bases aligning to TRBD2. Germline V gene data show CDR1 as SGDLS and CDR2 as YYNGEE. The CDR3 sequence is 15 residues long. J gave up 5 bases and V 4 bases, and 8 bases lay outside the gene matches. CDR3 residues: CASSPPGLADNEQFF. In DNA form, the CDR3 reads TGTGCCAGCAGCCCCCCCGGACTAGCCGACAATGAGCAGTTCTTC. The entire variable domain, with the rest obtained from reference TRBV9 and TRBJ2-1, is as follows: DSGVTQTPKHLITATGQRVTLRCSPRSGDLSVYWYQQSLDQGLQFLIQYYNGEERAKGNILERFSAQQFPDLHSELNLSSLELGDSALYFCASSPPGLADNEQFFGPGTRLTVL.

The CDR3 loop reads CASSLVPGGSGSLAEAFF. In DNA, the CDR3 is TGTGCCAGCAGCTTAGTACCAGGTGGTTCGGGTTCTCTTGCTGAAGCTTTCTTT. V and J are TRBV7-2 and TRBJ1-1, with D uncertain. V lost 1 base and J lost 6, with 24 bases in between. The CDR3 runs 18 residues. The germline V gene has CDR1 SGHTA and CDR2 FQGNSA.

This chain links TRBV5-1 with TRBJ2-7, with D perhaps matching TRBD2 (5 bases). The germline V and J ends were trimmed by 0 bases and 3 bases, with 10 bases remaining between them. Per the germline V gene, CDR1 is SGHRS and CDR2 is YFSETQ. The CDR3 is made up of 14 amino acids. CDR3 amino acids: CASSLEGRGYEQYF. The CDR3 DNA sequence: TGCGCCAGCAGCTTGGAGGGTCGGGGCTACGAGCAGTACTTC. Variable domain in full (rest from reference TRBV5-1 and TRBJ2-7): KAGVTQTPRYLIKTRGQQVTLSCSPISGHRSVSWYQQTPGQGLQFLFEYFSETQRNKGNFPGRFSGRQFSNSRSEMNVSTLELGDSALYLCASSLEGRGYEQYFGPGTRLTVT.

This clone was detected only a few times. The CDR3 is CSVEQMNTEAFF. CDR3 bases: TGCAGCGTTGAACAGATGAACACTGAAGCTTTCTTT. The chain couples TRBV29-1 to TRBJ1-1; D is undetermined. The V gene's germline CDR1 is SQVTM and CDR2 ANQGSEA. V lost 2 bases to trimming and J lost 0 bases, with 4 bases between them. This CDR3 contains 12 residues.

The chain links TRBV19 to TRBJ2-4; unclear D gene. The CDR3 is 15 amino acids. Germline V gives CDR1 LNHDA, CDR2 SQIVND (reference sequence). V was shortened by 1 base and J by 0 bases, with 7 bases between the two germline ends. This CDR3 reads CASSIGGLAKNIQYF. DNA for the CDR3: TGTGCCAGTAGTATAGGGGGATTAGCCAAAAACATTCAGTACTTC.

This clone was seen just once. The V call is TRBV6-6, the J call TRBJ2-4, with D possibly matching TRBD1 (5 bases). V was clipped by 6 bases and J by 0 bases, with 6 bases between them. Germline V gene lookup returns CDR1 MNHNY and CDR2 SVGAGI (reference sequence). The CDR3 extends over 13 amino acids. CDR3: CASSREAKNIQYF. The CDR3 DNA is TGTGCCAGCAGCAGGGAAGCCAAAAACATTCAGTACTTC.

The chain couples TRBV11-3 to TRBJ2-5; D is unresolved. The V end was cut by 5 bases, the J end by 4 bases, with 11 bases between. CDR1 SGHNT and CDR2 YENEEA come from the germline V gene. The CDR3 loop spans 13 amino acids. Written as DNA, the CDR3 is TGTGCCAGCAGCCAATCCCCCGGAGAGACCCAGTACTTC. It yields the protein CASSQSPGETQYF.

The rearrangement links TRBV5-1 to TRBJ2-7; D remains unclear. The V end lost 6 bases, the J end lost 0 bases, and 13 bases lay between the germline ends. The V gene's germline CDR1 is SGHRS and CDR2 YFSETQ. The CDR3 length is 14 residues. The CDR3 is CASTDVGSSYEQYF. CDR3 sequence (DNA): TGCGCCAGCACCGACGTGGGCAGCTCCTACGAGCAGTACTTC. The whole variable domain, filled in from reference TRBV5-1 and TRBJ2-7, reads KAGVTQTPRYLIKTRGQQVTLSCSPISGHRSVSWYQQTPGQGLQFLFEYFSETQRNKGNFPGRFSGRQFSNSRSEMNVSTLELGDSALYLCASTDVGSSYEQYFGPGTRLTVT.

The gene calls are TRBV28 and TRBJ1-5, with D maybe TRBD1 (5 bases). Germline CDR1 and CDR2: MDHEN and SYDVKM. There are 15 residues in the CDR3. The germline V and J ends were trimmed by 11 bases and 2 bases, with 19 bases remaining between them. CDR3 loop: CAARNPGRGNQPQHF. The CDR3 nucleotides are TGTGCCGCCCGGAATCCAGGGAGGGGCAATCAGCCCCAGCATTTT.

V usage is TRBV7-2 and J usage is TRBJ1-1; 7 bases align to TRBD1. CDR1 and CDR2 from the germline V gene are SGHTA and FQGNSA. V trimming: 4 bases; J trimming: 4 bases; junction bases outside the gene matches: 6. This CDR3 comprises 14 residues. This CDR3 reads CASSSGQSFTEAFF. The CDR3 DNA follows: TGTGCCAGCAGCTCGGGACAGAGTTTCACTGAAGCTTTCTTT.

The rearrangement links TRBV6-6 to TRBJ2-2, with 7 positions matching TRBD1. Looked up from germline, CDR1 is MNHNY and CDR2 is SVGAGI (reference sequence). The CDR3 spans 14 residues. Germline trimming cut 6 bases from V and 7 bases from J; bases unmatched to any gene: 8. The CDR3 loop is CASRDRVVSGELFF. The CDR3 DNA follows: TGTGCCAGCAGAGACAGGGTAGTAAGCGGGGAGCTGTTTTTT.

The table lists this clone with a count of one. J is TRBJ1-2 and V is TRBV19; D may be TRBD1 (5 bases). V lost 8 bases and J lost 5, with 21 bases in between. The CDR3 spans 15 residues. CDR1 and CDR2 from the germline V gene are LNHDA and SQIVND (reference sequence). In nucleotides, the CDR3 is TGTGCCAGTTCCCGTTACGCAGGGCTGCAATATGGCTACACCTTC. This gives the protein CASSRYAGLQYGYTF.

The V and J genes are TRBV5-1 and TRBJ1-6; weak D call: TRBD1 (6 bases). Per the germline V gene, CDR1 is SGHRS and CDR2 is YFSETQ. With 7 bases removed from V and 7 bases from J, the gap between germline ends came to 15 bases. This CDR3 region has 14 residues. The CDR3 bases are TGCGCCAGCGCCGGTGGGGGGCCCAATTCACCCCTCCACTTT. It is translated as CASAGGGPNSPLHF.

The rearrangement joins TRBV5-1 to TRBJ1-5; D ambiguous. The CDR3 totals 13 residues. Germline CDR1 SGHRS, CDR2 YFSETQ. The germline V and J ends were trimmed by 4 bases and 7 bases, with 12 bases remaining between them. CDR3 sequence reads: CASSQTGEQPQHF. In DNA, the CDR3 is TGCGCCAGCAGCCAAACGGGTGAACAGCCCCAGCATTTT.